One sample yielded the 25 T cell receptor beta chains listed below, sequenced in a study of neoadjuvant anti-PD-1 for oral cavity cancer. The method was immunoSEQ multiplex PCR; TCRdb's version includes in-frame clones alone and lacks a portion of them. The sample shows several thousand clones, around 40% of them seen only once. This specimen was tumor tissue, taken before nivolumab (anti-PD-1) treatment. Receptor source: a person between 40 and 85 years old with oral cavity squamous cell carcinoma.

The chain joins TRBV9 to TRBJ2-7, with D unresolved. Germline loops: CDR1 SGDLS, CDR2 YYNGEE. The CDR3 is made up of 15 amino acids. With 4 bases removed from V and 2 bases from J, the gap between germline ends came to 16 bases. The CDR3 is CASSSDEAGTYEQYF. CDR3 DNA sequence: TGTGCCAGCAGCTCAGATGAGGCCGGAACCTACGAGCAGTACTTC. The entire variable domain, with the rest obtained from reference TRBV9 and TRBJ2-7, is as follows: DSGVTQTPKHLITATGQRVTLRCSPRSGDLSVYWYQQSLDQGLQFLIQYYNGEERAKGNILERFSAQQFPDLHSELNLSSLELGDSALYFCASSSDEAGTYEQYFGPGTRLTVT.

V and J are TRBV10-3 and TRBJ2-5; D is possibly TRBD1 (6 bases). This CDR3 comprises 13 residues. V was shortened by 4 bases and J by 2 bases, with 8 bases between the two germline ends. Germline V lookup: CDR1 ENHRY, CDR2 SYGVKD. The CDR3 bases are TGTGCCATCAGTGGACAGGCGCAAGAGACCCAGTACTTC. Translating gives CAISGQAQETQYF.

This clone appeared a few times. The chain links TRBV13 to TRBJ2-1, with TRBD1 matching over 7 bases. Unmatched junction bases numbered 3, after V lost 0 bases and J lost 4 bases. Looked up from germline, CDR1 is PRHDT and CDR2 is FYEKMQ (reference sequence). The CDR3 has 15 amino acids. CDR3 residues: CASSLGGTEYNEQFF. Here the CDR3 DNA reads TGTGCCAGCAGCTTAGGTGGGACAGAGTACAATGAGCAGTTCTTC.

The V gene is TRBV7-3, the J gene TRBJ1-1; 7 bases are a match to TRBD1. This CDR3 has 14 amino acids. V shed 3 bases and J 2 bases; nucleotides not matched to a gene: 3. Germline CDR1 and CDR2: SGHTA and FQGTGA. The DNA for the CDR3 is TGTGCCAGCAGCTTGGACAGGTCTAACACTGAAGCTTTCTTT. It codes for CASSLDRSNTEAFF.

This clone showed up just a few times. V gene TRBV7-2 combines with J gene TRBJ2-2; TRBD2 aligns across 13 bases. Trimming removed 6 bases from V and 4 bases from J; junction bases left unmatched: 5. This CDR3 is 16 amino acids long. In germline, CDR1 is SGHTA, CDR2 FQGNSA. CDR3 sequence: CASRTSGGSGTGELFF. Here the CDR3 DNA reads TGTGCCAGCAGGACTAGCGGGGGGAGTGGCACCGGGGAGCTGTTTTTT.

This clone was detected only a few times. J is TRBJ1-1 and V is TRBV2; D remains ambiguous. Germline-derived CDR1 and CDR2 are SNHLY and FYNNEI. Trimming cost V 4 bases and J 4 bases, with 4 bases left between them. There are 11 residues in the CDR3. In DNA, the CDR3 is TGTGCCAGCAGTGGTGGCACTGAAGCTTTCTTT. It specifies CASSGGTEAFF. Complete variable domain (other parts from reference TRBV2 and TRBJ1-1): EPEVTQTPSHQVTQMGQEVILRCVPISNHLYFYWYRQILGQKVEFLVSFYNNEISEKSEIFDDQFSVERPDGSNFTLKIRSTKLEDSAMYFCASSGGTEAFFGQGTRLTVV.

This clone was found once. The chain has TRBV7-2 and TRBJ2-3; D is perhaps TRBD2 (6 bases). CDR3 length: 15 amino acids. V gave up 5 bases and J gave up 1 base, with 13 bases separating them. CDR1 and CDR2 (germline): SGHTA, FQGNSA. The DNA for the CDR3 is TGTGCCAGCAGCCCTACTGTAGCGGGCACAGATACGCAGTATTTT. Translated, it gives CASSPTVAGTDTQYF.

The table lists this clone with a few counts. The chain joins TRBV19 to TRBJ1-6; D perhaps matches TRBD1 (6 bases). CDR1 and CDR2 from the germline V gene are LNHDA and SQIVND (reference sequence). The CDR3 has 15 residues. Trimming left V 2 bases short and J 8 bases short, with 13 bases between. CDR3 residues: CASSISLQGYSPLHF. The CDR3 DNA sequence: TGTGCCAGTAGTATATCTTTACAGGGTTATTCACCCCTCCACTTT.

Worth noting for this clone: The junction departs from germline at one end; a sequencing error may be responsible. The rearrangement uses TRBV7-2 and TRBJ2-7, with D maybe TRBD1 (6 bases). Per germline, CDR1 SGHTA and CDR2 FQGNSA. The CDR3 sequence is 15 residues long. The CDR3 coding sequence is TGTGCCAGCAGCCCGGAAAGGACAGCTAGCTACCAGCAGTACTTC. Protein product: CASSPERTASYQQYF.

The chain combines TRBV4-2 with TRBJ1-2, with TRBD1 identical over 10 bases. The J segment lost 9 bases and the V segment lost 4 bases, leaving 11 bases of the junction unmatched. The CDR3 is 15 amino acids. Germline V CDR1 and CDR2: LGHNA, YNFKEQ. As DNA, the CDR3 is TGTGCCAGCAGCCCTCCCCCCGGGACAGGGGTTAGCTACACCTTC. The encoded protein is CASSPPPGTGVSYTF.

The CDR3 region has the DNA TGTGCCAGCAGTTACTCAGGGTACTATGGCTACACCTTC. This sequence encodes CASSYSGYYGYTF. The chain employs TRBV6-5 and TRBJ1-2; D not certain. The CDR3 is made up of 13 amino acids. V was pared by 0 bases and J by 3 bases, with 5 bases between. CDR1 and CDR2 from the germline V gene are MNHEY and SVGAGI.

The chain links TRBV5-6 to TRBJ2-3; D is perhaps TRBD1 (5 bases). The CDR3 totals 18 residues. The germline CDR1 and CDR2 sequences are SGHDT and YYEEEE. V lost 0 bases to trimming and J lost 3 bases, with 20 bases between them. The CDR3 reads CASSLGGWPGKLTDTQYF. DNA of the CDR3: TGTGCCAGCAGCTTGGGGGGTTGGCCAGGGAAGCTAACAGATACGCAGTATTTT.

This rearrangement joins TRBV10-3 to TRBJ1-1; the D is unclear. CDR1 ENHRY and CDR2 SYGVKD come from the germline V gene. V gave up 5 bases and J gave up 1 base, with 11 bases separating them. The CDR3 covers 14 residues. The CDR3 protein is CAISTRQENTEAFF. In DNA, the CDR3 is TGTGCCATCAGTACGCGGCAGGAGAACACTGAAGCTTTCTTT.

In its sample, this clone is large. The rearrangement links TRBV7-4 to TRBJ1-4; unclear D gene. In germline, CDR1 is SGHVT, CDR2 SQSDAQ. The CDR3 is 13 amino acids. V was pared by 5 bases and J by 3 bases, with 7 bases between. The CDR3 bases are TGTGCCAGCAGCAGTCGGTCTAATGAAAAACTGTTTTTT. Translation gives CASSSRSNEKLFF.

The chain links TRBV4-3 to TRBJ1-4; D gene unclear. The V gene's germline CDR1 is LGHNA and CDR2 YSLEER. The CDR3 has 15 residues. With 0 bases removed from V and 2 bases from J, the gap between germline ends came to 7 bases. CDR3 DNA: TGCGCCAGCAGCCAAGAGTCGTCGACTAATGAAAAACTGTTTTTT. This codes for CASSQESSTNEKLFF.

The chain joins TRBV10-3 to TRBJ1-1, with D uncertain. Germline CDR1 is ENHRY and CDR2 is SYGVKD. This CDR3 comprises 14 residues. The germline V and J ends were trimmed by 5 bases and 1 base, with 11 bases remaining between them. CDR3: CAISLDLGNTEAFF. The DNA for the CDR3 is TGTGCCATCAGTTTAGACCTAGGGAACACTGAAGCTTTCTTT.

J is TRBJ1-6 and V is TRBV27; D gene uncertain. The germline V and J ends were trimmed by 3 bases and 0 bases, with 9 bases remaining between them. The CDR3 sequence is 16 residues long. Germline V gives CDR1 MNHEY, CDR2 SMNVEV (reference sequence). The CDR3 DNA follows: TGTGCCAGCAGTTTGTCCCAGAGCTCCTATAATTCACCCCTCCACTTT. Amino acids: CASSLSQSSYNSPLHF.

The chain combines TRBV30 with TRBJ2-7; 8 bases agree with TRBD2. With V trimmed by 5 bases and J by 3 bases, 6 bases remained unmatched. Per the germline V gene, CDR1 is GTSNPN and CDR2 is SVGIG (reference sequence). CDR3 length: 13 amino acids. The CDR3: CAWGQGLGYEQYF. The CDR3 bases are TGTGCCTGGGGGCAGGGACTAGGCTACGAGCAGTACTTC.

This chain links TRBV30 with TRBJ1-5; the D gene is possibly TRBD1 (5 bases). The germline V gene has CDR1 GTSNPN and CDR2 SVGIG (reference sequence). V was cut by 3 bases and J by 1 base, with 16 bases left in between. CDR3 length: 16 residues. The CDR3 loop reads CAWSKGSVSSNQPQHF. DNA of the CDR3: TGTGCCTGGAGCAAGGGGTCTGTCTCAAGCAATCAGCCCCAGCATTTT.

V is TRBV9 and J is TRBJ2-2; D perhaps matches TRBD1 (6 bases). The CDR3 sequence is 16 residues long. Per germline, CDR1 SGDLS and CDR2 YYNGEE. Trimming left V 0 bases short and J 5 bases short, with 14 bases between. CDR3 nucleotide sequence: TGTGCCAGCAGCGTAGACCATAAGGGGGTAACCGGGGAGCTGTTTTTT. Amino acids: CASSVDHKGVTGELFF.

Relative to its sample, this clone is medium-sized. CDR3 nucleotide sequence: TGTGCCAGTAGTTTGTTTGGGCTCAACGAGCAGTACTTC. This sequence encodes CASSLFGLNEQYF. V is TRBV19 and J is TRBJ2-7, with no clear D. Deletions cut 5 bases from V and 5 bases from J, with 13 bases between. CDR3 length equals 13 residues. The germline gives CDR1 LNHDA, CDR2 SQIVND (reference sequence).

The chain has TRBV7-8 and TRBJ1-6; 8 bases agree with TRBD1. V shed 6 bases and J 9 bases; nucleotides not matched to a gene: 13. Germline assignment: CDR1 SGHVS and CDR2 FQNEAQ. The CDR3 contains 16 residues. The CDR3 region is CASSPAGTGGGSPLHF. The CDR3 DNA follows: TGTGCCAGCAGTCCAGCCGGGACAGGAGGGGGTTCACCCCTCCACTTT.

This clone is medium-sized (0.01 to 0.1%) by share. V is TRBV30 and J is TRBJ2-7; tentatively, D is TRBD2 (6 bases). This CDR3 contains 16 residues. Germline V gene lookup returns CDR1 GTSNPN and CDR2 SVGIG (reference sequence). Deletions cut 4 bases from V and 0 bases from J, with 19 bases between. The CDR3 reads CAWNRDSELFSYEQYF. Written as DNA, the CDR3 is TGTGCCTGGAACCGGGACTCTGAACTTTTCTCCTACGAGCAGTACTTC.

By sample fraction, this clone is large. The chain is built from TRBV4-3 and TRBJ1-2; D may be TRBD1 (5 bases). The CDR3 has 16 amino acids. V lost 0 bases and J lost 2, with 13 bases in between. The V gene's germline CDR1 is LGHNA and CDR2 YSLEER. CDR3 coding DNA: TGCGCCAGCAGCCAAGATGTTGGGCAGGGAAACTATGGCTACACCTTC. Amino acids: CASSQDVGQGNYGYTF.

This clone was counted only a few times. The CDR3 sequence is CASSQETSRTEAFF. CDR3 sequence (DNA): TGCGCCAGCAGCCAAGAGACGTCCCGGACTGAAGCTTTCTTT. The chain combines TRBV4-1 with TRBJ1-1; D uncertain. Germline V gene sequence: CDR1 MGHRA, CDR2 YSYEKL. This CDR3 spans 14 amino acids. V was cut by 0 bases and J by 5 bases, with 10 bases left in between.